A selection of T cell receptor beta chains follows, all from one sample in a study of neoadjuvant anti-PD-1 for oral cavity cancer. Assay: immunoSEQ multiplex PCR; the TCRdb copy retains only in-frame clones and omits some. The sample shows about 14,000 clones, about four fifths of them seen only once. The sample consisted of PBMCs, taken after nivolumab (anti-PD-1) treatment. Source of these receptors: a person aged 35-80 years with oral cavity squamous cell carcinoma. Both conserved end residues are part of each CDR3. The order of the fields is clone size, V gene, J gene, D gene, CDR3 protein, CDR3 DNA. The D gene is left open where the match is weak. Only part of the rows carry a size: once, few, many, or a class if the clone is expanded.

>-|TRBV9|TRBJ2-7|-
CASSPGVYPYGYEQYF
TGTGCCAGCAGCCCAGGTGTTTATCCCTACGGGTACGAGCAGTACTTC
>-|TRBV6-1|TRBJ1-5|TRBD1
CASSEPGTGWGNQPQHF
TGTGCCAGCAGTGAGCCCGGGACAGGATGGGGGAATCAGCCCCAGCATTTT
>-|TRBV6-6|TRBJ2-7|TRBD2
CASSYPRTSGSGEQYF
TGTGCCAGCAGTTACCCTCGGACTAGCGGGAGCGGCGAGCAGTACTTC
>-|TRBV5-1|TRBJ2-3|-
CASSLTAGTDTQYF
TGCGCCAGCAGCTTGACGGCAGGCACAGATACGCAGTATTTT
>-|TRBV28|TRBJ2-1|-
CASSFELTPGYNEQFF
TGTGCCAGCAGTTTCGAACTAACCCCGGGGTACAATGAGCAGTTCTTC
>-|TRBV14|TRBJ1-1|-
CASSEQGGYGAEAFF
TGTGCCAGCAGCGAGCAAGGGGGATATGGGGCTGAAGCTTTCTTT
>-|TRBV6-1|TRBJ2-7|TRBD1
CASSAGQGSYEQYF
TGTGCCAGCAGTGCGGGACAGGGTTCCTACGAGCAGTACTTC
>few|TRBV7-9|TRBJ2-5|-
CASSLQGLETQYF
TGTGCCAGCAGCCTGCAGGGGTTGGAGACCCAGTACTTC
>-|TRBV13|TRBJ2-2|TRBD2
CASSLGLGSNTGELFF
TGTGCCAGCAGCCTTGGACTAGGTTCGAACACCGGGGAGCTGTTTTTT
>-|TRBV10-1|TRBJ2-1|TRBD2
CASSVGTSGNNEQFF
TGCGCCAGCAGTGTGGGGACTAGCGGGAACAATGAGCAGTTCTTC
>-|TRBV2|TRBJ2-7|-
CASRVQGISYEQYF
TGTGCCAGCAGGGTACAGGGAATATCCTACGAGCAGTACTTC
>-|TRBV14|TRBJ1-1|-
CASSQVVPTRNTEAFF
TGTGCCAGCAGCCAAGTAGTTCCCACAAGGAACACTGAAGCTTTCTTT
>-|TRBV9|TRBJ2-1|-
CASSVERWAYNEQFF
TGTGCCAGCAGCGTAGAAAGGTGGGCCTACAATGAGCAGTTCTTC
>-|TRBV4-1|TRBJ1-1|-
CASSQDIMVSGLGRNTEAFF
TGCGCCAGCAGCCAAGATATTATGGTGTCGGGGCTAGGAAGAAACACTGAAGCTTTCTTT
>few|TRBV6-5|TRBJ1-1|-
CASSTTRAEAFF
TGTGCCAGCAGTACAACGAGAGCTGAAGCTTTCTTT
>-|TRBV28|TRBJ2-5|-
CASSPGPLETQYF
TGTGCCAGCAGTCCAGGACCTCTAGAGACCCAGTACTTC
>once|TRBV6-5|TRBJ1-2|-
CASSHQGHNYGYTF
TGTGCCAGCAGCCACCAGGGTCATAACTATGGCTACACCTTC
>-|TRBV28|TRBJ1-5|-
CASLSPSYSNQPQHF
TGTGCCAGCCTTAGCCCTTCCTATAGCAATCAGCCCCAGCATTTT
>-|TRBV5-1|TRBJ2-7|TRBD1
CASSRTGVEQYF
TGCGCCAGCAGCCGGACAGGGGTTGAGCAGTACTTC
>-|TRBV11-2|TRBJ1-4|-
CASSLVYRRGDEKLFF
TGTGCCAGCAGCTTAGTTTATCGCCGCGGTGATGAAAAACTGTTTTTT
>few|TRBV5-1|TRBJ2-7|-
CASSLVSLSYEQYF
TGCGCCAGCAGCTTGGTATCTCTCTCCTACGAGCAGTACTTC
>-|TRBV27|TRBJ1-1|-
CASSSRLQNTEAFF
TGTGCCAGCAGTTCACGACTGCAAAACACTGAAGCTTTCTTT
>-|TRBV5-4|TRBJ1-3|TRBD1
CASSLDRRRPGGAEGNTIYF
TGTGCCAGCAGCTTAGACAGAAGGCGCCCAGGGGGCGCGGAGGGAAACACCATATATTTT
>-|TRBV6-4|TRBJ1-1|-
CASSKDLNTEAFF
TGTGCCAGCAGCAAAGACTTGAACACTGAAGCTTTCTTT
>-|TRBV11-2|TRBJ2-7|-
CASSLSPGARGEQYF
TGTGCCAGCAGCTTATCTCCGGGGGCGCGCGGCGAGCAGTACTTC
>-|TRBV11-3|TRBJ2-1|-
CASSLAGSYNEQFF
TGTGCCAGCAGCTTGGCTGGCTCCTACAATGAGCAGTTCTTC
>-|TRBV19|TRBJ2-7|-
CASSPGISYEQYF
TGTGCCAGTAGTCCCGGGATCTCCTACGAGCAGTACTTC
>-|TRBV29-1|TRBJ2-7|-
CSVVVAASSYEQYF
TGCAGCGTAGTGGTAGCGGCGAGCTCCTACGAGCAGTACTTC
>-|TRBV2|TRBJ1-5|-
CASSEESYGGNQPQHF
TGTGCCAGCAGTGAAGAGTCATATGGGGGCAATCAGCCCCAGCATTTT
>few|TRBV2|TRBJ1-4|-
CASRRKPWEVDEKLFF
TGTGCCAGCAGACGAAAACCCTGGGAAGTGGATGAAAAACTGTTTTTT
>-|TRBV6-5|TRBJ1-5|TRBD1
CASSYDRGYQPQHF
TGTGCCAGCAGTTACGACAGGGGGTATCAGCCCCAGCATTTT
>-|TRBV30|TRBJ2-3|-
CAWGPQNGDTQYF
TGTGCCTGGGGTCCCCAAAATGGCGATACGCAGTATTTT
>-|TRBV5-1|TRBJ2-7|TRBD1
CASSRGQVSYEQYF
TGCGCCAGCAGCAGGGGACAGGTCAGCTACGAGCAGTACTTC
>few|TRBV7-9|TRBJ2-7|TRBD1
CASSSSPGRGTYEQYF
TGTGCCAGCAGCTCAAGTCCCGGCAGGGGGACCTACGAGCAGTACTTC
>-|TRBV10-3|TRBJ2-3|-
CAIGRTDDTQYF
TGTGCCATTGGCAGGACTGACGATACGCAGTATTTT
>-|TRBV4-1|TRBJ1-3|-
CASSQADPYSGNTIYF
TGCGCCAGCAGCCAAGCAGACCCCTACTCTGGAAACACCATATATTTT
>few|TRBV18|TRBJ2-5|-
CASSPEETQYF
TGTGCCAGCTCACCAGAAGAGACCCAGTACTTC
>-|TRBV27|TRBJ2-7|-
CASSPGQSYEQYF
TGTGCCAGCAGCCCTGGACAGTCCTACGAGCAGTACTTC
>-|TRBV15|TRBJ2-5|-
CATSRDRQARGETQYF
TGTGCCACCAGCAGAGATCGACAGGCGAGGGGAGAGACCCAGTACTTC
>-|TRBV6-6|TRBJ1-1|TRBD1
CASSYLGTGPLEAFF
TGTGCCAGCAGTTACCTTGGGACAGGTCCACTTGAAGCTTTCTTT
>-|TRBV5-1|TRBJ2-3|-
CASSLDRVTDTQYF
TGCGCCAGCAGCTTGGACAGAGTCACAGATACGCAGTATTTT
>-|TRBV28|TRBJ1-1|-
CASRTDDKAFF
TGTGCCAGCAGGACGGACGACAAAGCTTTCTTT
>few|TRBV2|TRBJ2-3|TRBD2
CASSELSGRAETQYF
TGTGCCAGCAGTGAGTTGAGCGGGAGGGCCGAAACGCAGTATTTT
>-|TRBV5-1|TRBJ2-7|-
CASRHDRQDSYEQYF
TGCGCCAGCAGGCACGACCGACAGGACTCCTACGAGCAGTACTTC
>-|TRBV10-3|TRBJ1-1|-
CAISESTAGREAFF
TGTGCCATCAGTGAGTCGACGGCAGGGAGAGAAGCTTTCTTT
>-|TRBV11-2|TRBJ2-1|TRBD1
CASSLETGELFF
TGTGCCAGCAGCTTGGAGACAGGGGAGCTGTTCTTC
>-|TRBV7-6|TRBJ2-1|-
CASSLGVAGSYNEQFF
TGTGCCAGCAGCTTGGGGGTAGCCGGTTCCTACAATGAGCAGTTCTTC
>few|TRBV27|TRBJ1-1|-
CASSLRPLNTEAFF
TGTGCCAGCAGTTTACGGCCATTAAACACTGAAGCTTTCTTT
>few|TRBV19|TRBJ1-5|TRBD1
CASRAGGGNQPQHF
TGTGCCAGTAGGGCAGGGGGAGGCAATCAGCCCCAGCATTTT
>-|TRBV7-9|TRBJ2-5|TRBD2
CASSPGLGAETQYF
TGTGCCAGCAGCCCAGGACTAGGAGCAGAGACCCAGTACTTC
>-|TRBV5-1|TRBJ2-2|-
CASRGGLLSNTGELFF
TGCGCCAGCAGGGGAGGCCTACTATCGAACACCGGGGAGCTGTTTTTT
>-|TRBV5-4|TRBJ2-5|TRBD1
CASSRGTGSQETQYF
TGTGCCAGCAGCCGGGGGACAGGGTCTCAAGAGACCCAGTACTTC
>-|TRBV9|TRBJ1-4|TRBD1
CASSVGGQGREKLFF
TGTGCCAGCAGCGTAGGGGGACAGGGAAGAGAAAAACTGTTTTTT